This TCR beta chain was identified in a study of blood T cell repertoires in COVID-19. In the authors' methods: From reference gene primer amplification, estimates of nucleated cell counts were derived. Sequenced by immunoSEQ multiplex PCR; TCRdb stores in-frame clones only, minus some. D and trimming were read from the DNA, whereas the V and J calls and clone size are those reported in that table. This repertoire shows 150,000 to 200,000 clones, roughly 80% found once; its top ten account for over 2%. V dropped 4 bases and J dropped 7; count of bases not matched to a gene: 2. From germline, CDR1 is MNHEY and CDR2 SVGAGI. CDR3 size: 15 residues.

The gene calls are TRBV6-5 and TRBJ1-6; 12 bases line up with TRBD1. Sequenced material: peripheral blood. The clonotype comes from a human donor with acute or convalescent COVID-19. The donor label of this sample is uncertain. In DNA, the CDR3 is TGTGCCAGCAGTTGGGACAGGGGGCTCAATTCACCCCTCCACTTT. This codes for CASSWDRGLNSPLHF.